This record covers a single T cell receptor (beta chain). Antigen specificity is unknown. The data were taken from a study of T cells after yellow fever vaccination. The TCR cDNA carried a universal primer site and UMIs from 5'RACE template switching. Via MiXCR, TCRdb re-called the 5' RACE reads, giving one row per CDR3 protein. The data contain about 320,000 distinct CDR3 sequences, roughly 10% of them seen just once; the ten biggest clones take up less than 3.5%. This CDR3 is 16 amino acids long. The V gene lost 2 bases and the J gene lost 1 base, with 15 bases spanning the gap. Germline lookup yields CDR1 SGHTA and CDR2 FQGNSA. Broader study findings: Among primary-vaccination clones, most reappeared after the booster, at roughly 96% for CD4 and about 90% for CD8. When the response was secondary, it was weaker but reached its peak faster, day 5 versus 15.

The chain employs TRBV7-2 and TRBJ2-7; TRBD2 might be the D (5 bases). The origin of this receptor is a man between 18 and 35 years old who received the YFV17D yellow fever vaccine. Sequenced material: CD4+ T cells sorted from PBMCs, taken 45 days after the yellow fever booster vaccination. The CDR3: CASSLNPGGWSYEQYF. CDR3 nucleotides: TGTGCCAGCAGCTTAAACCCCGGCGGGTGGTCCTACGAGCAGTACTTC.